This TCR beta chain is from a study of CD8+CD57+ T cells in acquired aplastic anemia. Study at large: Sorting CD4+ and CD8+ cells gave DNA averaging roughly 3.2 ug.

This clonotype was seen a few times. Its antigen remains unidentified. Template material for TCR beta VDJ and CDR3 profiling consisted of genomic DNA. TCRdb re-called the reads through MiXCR, storing one row per CDR3 protein. The sample yields roughly 190,000 distinct CDR3 sequences, around half seen once. Germline V gene data show CDR1 as SEHNR and CDR2 as FQNEAQ (reference sequence). The trim removed 5 bases at V and 7 bases at J, leaving 5 bases unmatched. This CDR3 has 12 amino acids. Sequencing involved patients with CD8+CD57+ cell expansion previously shown by flow cytometry. Regarding the study as a whole: The CD8+ Simpson's diversity of patients and controls was not significantly different.

The specimen was sorted CD4+, CD8+, or CD8+CD57+ T cells (not recorded which) from PBMCs. V and J are TRBV7-9 and TRBJ2-7, with 7 bases fitting TRBD1. The source is a human donor with aplastic anemia. The CDR3 here is CASSANRGEQYF. CDR3 DNA: TGTGCCAGCAGCGCCAACAGGGGAGAGCAGTACTTC.